This TCR beta chain comes out of a study of shared clonotypes between healthy human individuals. Study findings and constraints: Generation of non-shared clonotypes was less probable than generation of clonotypes shared by all four donors.

Several immunoSEQ 96-well plates shared each subset's DNA, each plate a replicate. Sequencing used immunoSEQ multiplex PCR; TCRdb keeps in-frame clones, though not all of them. The sample carries millions of clones, around nine tenths recorded once. Regarding this clone: What it recognizes is unknown.

CD4+ cell separation produced CD45RA+ naive and CD45RA-negative memory subsets. The clonotype comes from a man aged 18-30 years in good health. The specimen sequenced was naive CD4+ T cells sorted from blood. Subset meaning: CD45RA+ positively selected.

The DNA of the CDR3 is TGTGCCAGCACATGGGACTCCTATAATTCACCCCTCCACTTT. Translating it yields CASTWDSYNSPLHF. The chain combines TRBV6-5 with TRBJ1-6; no reliable D call. Germline V gives CDR1 MNHEY, CDR2 SVGAGI. The CDR3 contains 14 residues. V was clipped by 7 bases and J by 0 bases, with 7 bases between them.